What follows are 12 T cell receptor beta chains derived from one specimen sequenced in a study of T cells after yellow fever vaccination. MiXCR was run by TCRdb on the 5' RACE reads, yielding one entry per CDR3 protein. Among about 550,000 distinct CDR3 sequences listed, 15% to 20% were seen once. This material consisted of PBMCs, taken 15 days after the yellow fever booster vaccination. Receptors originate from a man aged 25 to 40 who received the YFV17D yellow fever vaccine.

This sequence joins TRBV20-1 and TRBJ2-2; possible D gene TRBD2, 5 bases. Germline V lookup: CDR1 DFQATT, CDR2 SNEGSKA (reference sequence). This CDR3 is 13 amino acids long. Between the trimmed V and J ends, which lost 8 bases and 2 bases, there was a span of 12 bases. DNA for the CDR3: TGCAGTTCGCCGCGGGCAAACACCGGGGAGCTGTTTTTT. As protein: CSSPRANTGELFF.

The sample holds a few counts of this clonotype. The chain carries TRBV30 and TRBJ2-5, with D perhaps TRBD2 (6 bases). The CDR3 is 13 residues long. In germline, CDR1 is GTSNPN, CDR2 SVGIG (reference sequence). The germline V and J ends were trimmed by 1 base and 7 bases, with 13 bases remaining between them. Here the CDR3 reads CAWSGGGDGTQYF. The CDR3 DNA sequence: TGTGCCTGGAGTGGCGGAGGGGACGGGACCCAGTACTTC.

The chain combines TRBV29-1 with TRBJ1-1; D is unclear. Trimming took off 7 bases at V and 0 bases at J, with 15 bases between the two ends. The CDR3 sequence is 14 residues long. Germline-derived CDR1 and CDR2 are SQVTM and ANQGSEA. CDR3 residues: CSAPLSGMNTEAFF. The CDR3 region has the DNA TGCAGCGCCCCCCTGTCGGGAATGAACACTGAAGCTTTCTTT.

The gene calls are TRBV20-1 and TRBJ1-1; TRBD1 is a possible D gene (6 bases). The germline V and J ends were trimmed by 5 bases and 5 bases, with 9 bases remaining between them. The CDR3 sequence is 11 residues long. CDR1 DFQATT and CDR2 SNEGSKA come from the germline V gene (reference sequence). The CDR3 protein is CSAVRGTEAFF. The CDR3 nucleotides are TGCAGTGCTGTTAGGGGGACTGAAGCTTTCTTT.

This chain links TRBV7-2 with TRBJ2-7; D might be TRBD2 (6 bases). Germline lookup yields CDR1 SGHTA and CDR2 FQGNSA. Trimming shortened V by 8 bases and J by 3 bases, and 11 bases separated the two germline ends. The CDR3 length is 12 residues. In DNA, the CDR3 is TGTGCCAGCGGGGGGAGCATCTACGAGCAGTACTTC. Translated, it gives CASGGSIYEQYF.

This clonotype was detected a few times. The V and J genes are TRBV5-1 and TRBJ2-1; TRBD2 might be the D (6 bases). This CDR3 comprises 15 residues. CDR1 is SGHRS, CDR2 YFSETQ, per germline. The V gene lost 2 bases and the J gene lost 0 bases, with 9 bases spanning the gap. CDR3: CASSLAGHSYNEQFF. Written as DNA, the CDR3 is TGCGCCAGCAGCTTAGCGGGCCACTCCTACAATGAGCAGTTCTTC.

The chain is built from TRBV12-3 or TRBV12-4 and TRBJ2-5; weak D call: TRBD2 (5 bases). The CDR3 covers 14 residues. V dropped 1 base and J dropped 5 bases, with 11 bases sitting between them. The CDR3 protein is CASSLVGEAETQYF. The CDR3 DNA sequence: TGTGCCAGCAGTTTAGTGGGAGAAGCTGAGACCCAGTACTTC.

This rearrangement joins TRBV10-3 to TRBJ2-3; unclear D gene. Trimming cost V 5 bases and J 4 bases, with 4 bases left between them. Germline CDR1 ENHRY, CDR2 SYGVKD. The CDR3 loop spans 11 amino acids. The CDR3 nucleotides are TGTGCCATCAGTCTTTCAGATACGCAGTATTTT. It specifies CAISLSDTQYF.

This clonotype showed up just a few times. CDR3 sequence: CSVGANTEAFF. The DNA for the CDR3 is TGCAGCGTCGGGGCTAACACTGAAGCTTTCTTT. The chain employs TRBV29-1 and TRBJ1-1; D possibly corresponds to TRBD1 (5 bases). From germline, CDR1 is SQVTM and CDR2 ANQGSEA. There are 11 residues in the CDR3. The ends were cut back, 6 bases at V and 2 bases at J, with 7 bases in the middle. The variable domain in full, with the rest retrieved from reference TRBV29-1 and TRBJ1-1, is SAVISQKPSRDICQRGTSLTIQCQVDSQVTMMFWYRQQPGQSLTLIATANQGSEATYESGFVIDKFPISRPNLTFSTLTVSNMSPEDSSIYLCSVGANTEAFFGQGTRLTVV.

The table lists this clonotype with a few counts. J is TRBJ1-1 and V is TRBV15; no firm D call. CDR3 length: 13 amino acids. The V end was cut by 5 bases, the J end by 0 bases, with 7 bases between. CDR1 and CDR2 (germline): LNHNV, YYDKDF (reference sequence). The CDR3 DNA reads TGTGCCACCAGCCGGAAGCTGAACACTGAAGCTTTCTTT. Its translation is CATSRKLNTEAFF.

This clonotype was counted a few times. The CDR3 nucleotides are TGCAGTGCTAGAGCCAGACTAGCGGGAGGCCTTTCCTACGAGCAGTACTTC. This gives the protein CSARARLAGGLSYEQYF. This chain uses TRBV20-1 with TRBJ2-7; 13 positions match TRBD2. The CDR3 totals 17 residues. Germline values: CDR1 DFQATT, CDR2 SNEGSKA (reference sequence). The J segment lost 1 base and the V segment lost 1 base, leaving 7 bases of the junction unmatched.

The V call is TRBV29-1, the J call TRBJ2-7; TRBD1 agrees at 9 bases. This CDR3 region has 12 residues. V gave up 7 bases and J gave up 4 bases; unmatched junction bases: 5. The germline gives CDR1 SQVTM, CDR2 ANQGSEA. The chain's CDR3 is CSASGTGYEQYF. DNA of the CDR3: TGCAGCGCATCCGGGACAGGGTACGAGCAGTACTTC.